This T cell receptor (beta chain) was sequenced during a study of shared clonotypes between healthy human individuals. It was into CD45RA+ naive and CD45RA-negative memory subsets that the CD4+ cells were split. CDR1 and CDR2 (germline): SGHRS, YFSETQ. The CDR3 is made up of 16 amino acids. V lost 0 bases and J lost 5, with 14 bases in between. In the authors' workflow: Because ImmunoSEQ provided only junction sequences with no quality scores, the filtering differed. TCRdb's table, derived via immunoSEQ multiplex PCR, lists solely in-frame clones and lacks some. The D gene and trimming were derived from the DNA, and the V and J assignments and clone size from that table. Of hundreds of thousands of clones listed, around 72% were seen once; the top ten hold more than 1.5%.

Material for sequencing was memory CD4+ T cells sorted from blood. Subset here: CD45RA-negative fraction. The sequence was collected from a woman in her 30s in good health. The chain is built from TRBV5-1 and TRBJ1-4, with D maybe TRBD1 (5 bases). In DNA, the CDR3 is TGCGCCAGCAGCTTGGTTGGGGGTCCGGGGAATGAAAAACTGTTTTTT. Amino acids: CASSLVGGPGNEKLFF.